The present TCR beta chain was sequenced within a study of radiotherapy plus CTLA-4 blockade in lung cancer. Study-wide points: Peripheral blood showed expansion of tumor-derived TCR clones after radiotherapy and ipilimumab. Interferon-beta, together with early blood T cell clone dynamics, reportedly best predicted response.

Ipilimumab CTLA-4 blockade and focal radiation were given to patients with chemo-refractory metastatic non-small-cell lung cancer. CDR3 length equals 15 residues. Unmatched junction bases numbered 6, after V lost 3 bases and J lost 4 bases. In germline, CDR1 is LNHDA, CDR2 SQIVND (reference sequence). This clone was seen once. Its antigen remains unidentified. Produced via immunoSEQ multiplex PCR; TCRdb's table is partial and in-frame only. The sample has around 40,000 clones; roughly 70% are singletons. This TCR was sampled from a human donor with non-small cell lung cancer who had stable disease on radiotherapy plus ipilimumab. The sequences come from peripheral blood, collected from a patient treated with radiotherapy plus ipilimumab. V and J are TRBV19 and TRBJ1-1, with 9 bases aligning to TRBD1. The CDR3 coding sequence is TGTGCCAGTAGTATGAGGGACAGGGTCGGCACTGAAGCTTTCTTT. This sequence encodes CASSMRDRVGTEAFF.